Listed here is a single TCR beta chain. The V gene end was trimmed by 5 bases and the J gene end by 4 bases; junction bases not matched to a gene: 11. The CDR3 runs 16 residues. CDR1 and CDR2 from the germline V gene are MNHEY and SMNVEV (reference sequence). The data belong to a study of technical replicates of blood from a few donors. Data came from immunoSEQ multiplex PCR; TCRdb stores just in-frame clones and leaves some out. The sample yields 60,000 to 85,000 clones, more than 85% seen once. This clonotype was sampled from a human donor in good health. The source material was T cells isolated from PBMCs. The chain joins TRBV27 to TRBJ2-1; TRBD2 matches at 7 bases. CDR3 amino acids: CASSTQERGPYNEQFF. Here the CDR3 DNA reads TGTGCCAGCAGTACCCAAGAGCGGGGACCATACAATGAGCAGTTCTTC.